This TCR beta chain was profiled in a study of blood T cell repertoires in COVID-19. Turning to the study itself: From the United States, Italy and Spain came samples of acute and convalescent COVID-19. Nucleic acid was either cDNA or gDNA, and it came from T cells, B-cell-depleted T cells, or PBMCs.

CDR3 length: 14 amino acids. Looked up from germline, CDR1 is MNHEY and CDR2 is SVGAGI. V dropped 6 bases and J dropped 1 base, with 12 bases sitting between them. Sequencing was performed with immunoSEQ multiplex PCR; in TCRdb, only in-frame clones are kept and a portion is missing. The sample lists over 450,000 clones; roughly nine tenths were seen once. Seattle's enrolled individuals joined amid active infection and were then monitored longitudinally. The source material was peripheral blood. This receptor was taken from a woman in her forties or fifties with COVID-19, enrolled during active disease. The chain uses TRBV6-5 and TRBJ1-2; possible D gene TRBD1, 5 bases. CDR3 DNA: TGTGCCAGCAGGGCCCTGGGGGGTAACTATGGCTACACCTTC. Its translation: CASRALGGNYGYTF.